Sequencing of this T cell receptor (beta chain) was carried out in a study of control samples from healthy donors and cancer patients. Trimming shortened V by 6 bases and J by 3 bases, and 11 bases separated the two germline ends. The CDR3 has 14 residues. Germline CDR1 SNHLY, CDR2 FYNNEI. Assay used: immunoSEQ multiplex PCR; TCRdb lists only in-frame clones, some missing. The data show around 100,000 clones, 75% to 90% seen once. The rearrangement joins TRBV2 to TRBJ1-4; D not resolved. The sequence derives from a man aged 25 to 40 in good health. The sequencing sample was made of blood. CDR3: CASRYYGANEKLFF. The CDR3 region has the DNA TGTGCCAGCAGGTACTATGGGGCTAATGAAAAACTGTTTTTT.